These T cell receptor beta chains were read from a single sample in a study of CD8+CD57+ T cells in acquired aplastic anemia. One entry per CDR3 protein results from TCRdb running MiXCR on the reads. The table lists more than 150,000 distinct CDR3 sequences, roughly half of them singletons, with around 1.8% in the top ten. Sequencing was carried out using sorted CD4+, CD8+, or CD8+CD57+ T cells (not recorded which) from PBMCs. These TCRs come from a human donor with aplastic anemia. CDR3s include the opening cysteine and the closing phenylalanine or tryptophan. D genes are given only for firm matches. Only part of the rows carry a size: once, few, many, or a class if the clone is expanded.

j_call d_call v_call clone_size cdr3_aa cdr3_nt
TRBJ2-5 TRBD2 TRBV24-1 few CATSDGRSPQETQYF TGTGCCACCAGTGACGGGAGGAGCCCCCAAGAGACCCAGTACTTC
TRBJ1-1 NA TRBV12-3/TRBV12-4 NA CASRARDAAFF TGTGCCAGCAGGGCCAGGGATGCAGCTTTCTTT
TRBJ1-2 NA TRBV12-5 many CASGLEGTGYTF TGTGCTAGTGGTTTGGAAGGTACTGGCTACACCTTC
TRBJ1-2 NA TRBV6-2/TRBV6-3 many CASSYSRWDGYTF TGTGCCAGCAGTTACTCGAGGTGGGATGGCTACACCTTC
TRBJ2-7 NA TRBV20-1 NA CSAQQHGEQYF TGCAGTGCTCAACAACATGGGGAGCAGTACTTC
TRBJ2-1 NA TRBV5-1 many CASSWQGGPYNEQFF TGCGCCAGCAGCTGGCAGGGGGGACCCTACAATGAGCAGTTCTTC
TRBJ2-5 NA TRBV29-1 many CSVESVRGRETQYF TGCAGCGTTGAATCGGTCAGGGGCCGGGAGACCCAGTACTTC
TRBJ1-1 NA TRBV12-3/TRBV12-4 NA CASTERVNTEAFF TGTGCCAGCACCGAACGAGTGAACACTGAAGCTTTCTTT
TRBJ2-7 NA TRBV28 NA CASSLRTPPGEQYF TGTGCCAGCAGTTTACGGACCCCGCCGGGCGAGCAGTACTTC
TRBJ1-1 NA TRBV7-9 many CASTPLNTEAFF TGTGCCAGCACCCCTCTGAACACTGAAGCTTTCTTT
TRBJ1-5 NA TRBV10-3 NA CAISRGQTPNQPQHF TGTGCCATCAGCAGAGGACAGACCCCCAATCAGCCCCAGCATTTT
TRBJ1-2 NA TRBV20-1 many CSARDIWDLTNYGYTF TGCAGTGCTAGAGATATATGGGACCTAACTAACTATGGCTACACCTTC
TRBJ2-5 TRBD1 TRBV7-6 NA CASSLAVGDRGETQYF TGTGCCAGCAGCTTAGCAGTAGGGGACAGGGGGGAGACCCAGTACTTC
TRBJ1-2 NA TRBV10-3 NA CASSEAAGGRSYTF TGTGCCAGCAGTGAGGCTGCGGGGGGCAGAAGCTACACCTTC
TRBJ2-5 NA TRBV20-1 NA CSARGGGDQETQYF TGCAGTGCTAGGGGAGGGGGTGACCAAGAGACCCAGTACTTC
TRBJ2-5 NA TRBV5-1 NA CASSFQSHKETQYF TGCGCCAGCAGCTTCCAGTCTCACAAAGAGACCCAGTACTTC
TRBJ2-7 TRBD1 TRBV10-3 NA CAISGAGTATYEQYF TGTGCCATCAGTGGGGCCGGGACAGCTACCTACGAGCAGTACTTC
TRBJ1-6 TRBD1 TRBV5-1 many CASSLAPQGSVDSPLHF TGCGCCAGCAGCTTGGCCCCACAGGGGTCGGTCGATTCACCCCTCCACTTT
TRBJ2-2 NA TRBV2 NA CASSKTSATGELFF TGTGCCAGCAGTAAGACGAGTGCCACCGGGGAGCTGTTTTTT
TRBJ2-7 NA TRBV6-5 many CASSYTKRVDYEQYF TGTGCCAGCAGTTACACCAAGCGGGTTGACTACGAGCAGTACTTC
TRBJ1-5 NA TRBV27 NA CASSLLGPQYQPQHF TGTGCCAGCAGTTTATTGGGTCCCCAGTATCAGCCCCAGCATTTT
TRBJ2-7 TRBD2 TRBV3-1 NA CASSQASSGRYSYELYF TGTGCCAGCAGCCAAGCTTCTAGCGGGAGGTACTCCTACGAGCTGTACTTC
TRBJ1-2 TRBD1 TRBV9 many CASSPTSRGLSNYGYTF TGTGCCAGCAGCCCTACAAGCAGGGGGCTATCGAACTATGGCTACACCTTC
TRBJ2-6 NA TRBV6-1 many CASSEARSGANVLTF TGTGCCAGCAGTGAAGCACGGTCTGGGGCCAACGTCCTGACTTTC
TRBJ2-2 NA TRBV7-2 NA CASSIRPGGELFF TGTGCCAGCAGCATCCGACCGGGAGGGGAGCTGTTTTTT
TRBJ2-3 TRBD1 TRBV4-3 many CASSLGQGRTDTQYF TGTGCCAGCAGCTTGGGACAGGGGAGAACAGATACGCAGTATTTT
TRBJ2-7 NA TRBV27 many CASPTEGSYEQYF TGTGCCAGCCCAACCGAGGGCTCCTACGAGCAGTACTTC
TRBJ2-2 TRBD1 TRBV7-9 many CASSQPAGGRELFF TGTGCCAGCAGCCAACCCGCAGGGGGACGGGAGCTGTTTTTT
TRBJ1-2 NA TRBV6-1 few CASSGALRAGSYGYTF TGTGCCAGCAGTGGAGCGCTTCGGGCAGGATCCTATGGCTACACCTTC
TRBJ2-1 NA TRBV2 NA CASNGAPGRGPDNEQFF TGTGCCAGCAACGGCGCCCCAGGGCGGGGACCGGACAATGAGCAGTTCTTC
TRBJ2-1 NA TRBV15 NA CATSSGYNEQFF TGTGCCACCAGCTCCGGCTACAATGAGCAGTTCTTC
TRBJ2-7 TRBD1 TRBV20-1 many CSATRQGGSYEQYF TGCAGTGCTACCCGACAGGGCGGATCCTACGAGCAGTACTTC
TRBJ2-5 NA TRBV20-1 NA CSAETQYF TGCAGTGCTGAGACCCAGTACTTC